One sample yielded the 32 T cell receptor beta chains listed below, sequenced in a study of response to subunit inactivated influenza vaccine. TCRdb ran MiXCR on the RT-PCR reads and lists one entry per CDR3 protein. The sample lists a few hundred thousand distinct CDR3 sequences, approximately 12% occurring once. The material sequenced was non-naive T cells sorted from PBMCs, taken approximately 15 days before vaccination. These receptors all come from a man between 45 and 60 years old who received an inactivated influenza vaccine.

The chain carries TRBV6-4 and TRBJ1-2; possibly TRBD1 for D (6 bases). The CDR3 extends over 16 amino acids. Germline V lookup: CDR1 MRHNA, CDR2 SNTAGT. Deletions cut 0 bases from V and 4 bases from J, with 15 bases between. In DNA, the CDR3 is TGTGCCAGCAGTGACTCCAGGGGAGACAGATCCTATGGCTACACCTTC. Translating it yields CASSDSRGDRSYGYTF.

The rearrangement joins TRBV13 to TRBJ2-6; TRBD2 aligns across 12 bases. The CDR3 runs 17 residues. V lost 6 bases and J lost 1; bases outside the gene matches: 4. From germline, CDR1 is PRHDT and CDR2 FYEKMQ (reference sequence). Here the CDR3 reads CASRYLAGGSGANVLTF. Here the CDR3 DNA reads TGTGCCAGCAGATACCTAGCGGGAGGGTCTGGGGCCAACGTCCTGACTTTC.

The CDR3 reads CASSTSAGTGKLFF. The CDR3 DNA follows: TGTGCCAGCAGTACCTCCGCAGGGACGGGGAAACTGTTTTTT. This chain uses TRBV12-3 or TRBV12-4 with TRBJ1-4, with D possibly TRBD1 on 5 matching bases. This CDR3 contains 14 residues. The V and J ends lost 5 bases and 11 bases respectively, with 18 bases between them.

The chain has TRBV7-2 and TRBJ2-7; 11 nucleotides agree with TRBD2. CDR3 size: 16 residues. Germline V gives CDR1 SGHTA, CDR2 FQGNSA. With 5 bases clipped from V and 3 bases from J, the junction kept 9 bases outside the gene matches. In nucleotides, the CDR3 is TGTGCCAGCAGCCTAAAAACTAGCGGGAGTGGCTACGAGCAGTACTTC. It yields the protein CASSLKTSGSGYEQYF.

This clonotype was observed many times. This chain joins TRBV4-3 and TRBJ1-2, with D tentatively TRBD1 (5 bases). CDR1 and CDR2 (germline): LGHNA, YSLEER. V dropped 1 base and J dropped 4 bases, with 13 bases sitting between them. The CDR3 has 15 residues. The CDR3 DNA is TGCGCCAGCAGCCAAGTACGTGGGGGACCCTATGGCTACACCTTC. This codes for CASSQVRGGPYGYTF.

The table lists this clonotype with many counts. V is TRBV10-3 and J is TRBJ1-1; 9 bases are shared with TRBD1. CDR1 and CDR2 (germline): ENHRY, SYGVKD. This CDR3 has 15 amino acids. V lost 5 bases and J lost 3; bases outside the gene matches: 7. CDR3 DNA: TGTGCCATCAGTCCACGACAGGGGGATTACACTGAAGCTTTCTTT. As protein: CAISPRQGDYTEAFF.

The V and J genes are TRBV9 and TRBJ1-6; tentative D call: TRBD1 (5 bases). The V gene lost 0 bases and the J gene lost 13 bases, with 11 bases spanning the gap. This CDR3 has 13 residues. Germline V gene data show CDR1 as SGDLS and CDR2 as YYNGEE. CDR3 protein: CASSVDKGYPLHF. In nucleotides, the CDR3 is TGTGCCAGCAGCGTAGATAAGGGGTATCCCCTCCACTTT.

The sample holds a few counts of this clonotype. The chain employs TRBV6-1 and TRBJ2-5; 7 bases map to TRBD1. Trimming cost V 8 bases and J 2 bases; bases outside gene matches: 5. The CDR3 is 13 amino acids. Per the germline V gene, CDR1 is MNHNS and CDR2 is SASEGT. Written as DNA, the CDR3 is TGTGCCAGCGCAGGGGGTCTTCAAGAGACCCAGTACTTC. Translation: CASAGGLQETQYF.

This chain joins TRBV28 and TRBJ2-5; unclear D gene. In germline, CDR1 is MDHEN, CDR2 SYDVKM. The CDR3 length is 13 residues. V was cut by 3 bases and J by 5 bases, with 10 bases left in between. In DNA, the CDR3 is TGTGCCAGCAGTTTGGGTGGGCATGAGACCCAGTACTTC. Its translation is CASSLGGHETQYF.

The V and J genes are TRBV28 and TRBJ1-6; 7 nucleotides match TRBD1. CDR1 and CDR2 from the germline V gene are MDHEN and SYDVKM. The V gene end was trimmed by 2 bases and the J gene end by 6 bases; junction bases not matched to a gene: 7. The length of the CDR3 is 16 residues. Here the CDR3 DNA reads TGTGCCAGCAGTTTAGGGACAGTTCGATCTAATTCACCCCTCCACTTT. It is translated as CASSLGTVRSNSPLHF. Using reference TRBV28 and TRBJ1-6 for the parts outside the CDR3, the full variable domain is DVKVTQSSRYLVKRTGEKVFLECVQDMDHENMFWYRQDPGLGLRLIYFSYDVKMKEKGDIPEGYSVSREKKERFSLILESASTNQTSMYLCASSLGTVRSNSPLHFGNGTRLTVT.

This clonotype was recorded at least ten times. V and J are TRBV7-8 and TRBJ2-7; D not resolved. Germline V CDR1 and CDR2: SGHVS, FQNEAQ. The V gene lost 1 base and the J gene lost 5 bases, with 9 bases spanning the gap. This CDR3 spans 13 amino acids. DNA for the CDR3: TGTGCCAGCAGCTTAGATTTAGGAGACGAGCAGTACTTC. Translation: CASSLDLGDEQYF.

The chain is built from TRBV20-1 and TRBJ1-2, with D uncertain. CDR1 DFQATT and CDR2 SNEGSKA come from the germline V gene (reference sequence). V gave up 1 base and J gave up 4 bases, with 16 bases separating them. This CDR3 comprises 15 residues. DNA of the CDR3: TGCAGTGCTAGAGGAGGCATCCGATTATCCTATGGCTACACCTTC. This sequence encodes CSARGGIRLSYGYTF.

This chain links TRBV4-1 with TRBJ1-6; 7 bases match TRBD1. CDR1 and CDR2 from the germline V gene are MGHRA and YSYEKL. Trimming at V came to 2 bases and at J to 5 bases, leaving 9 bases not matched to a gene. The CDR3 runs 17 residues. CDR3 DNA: TGCGCCAGCAGCCAAAGCTCCGGGACAGACGATAATTCACCCCTCCACTTT. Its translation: CASSQSSGTDDNSPLHF.

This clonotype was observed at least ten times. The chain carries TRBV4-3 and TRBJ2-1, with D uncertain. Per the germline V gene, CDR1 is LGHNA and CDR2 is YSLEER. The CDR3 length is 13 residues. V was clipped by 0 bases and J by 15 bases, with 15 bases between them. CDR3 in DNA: TGCGCCAGCAGCCAAGATAGAGCTATGCCGAGGTTCTTC. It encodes CASSQDRAMPRFF.

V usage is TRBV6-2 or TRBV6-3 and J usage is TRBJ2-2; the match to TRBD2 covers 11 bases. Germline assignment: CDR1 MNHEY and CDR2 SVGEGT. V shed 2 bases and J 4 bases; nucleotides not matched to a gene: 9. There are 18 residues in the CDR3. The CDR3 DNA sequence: TGTGCCAGCAGTTACCGTCCCATTCTAGCGGGAGGCACCGGGGAGCTGTTTTTT. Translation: CASSYRPILAGGTGELFF.

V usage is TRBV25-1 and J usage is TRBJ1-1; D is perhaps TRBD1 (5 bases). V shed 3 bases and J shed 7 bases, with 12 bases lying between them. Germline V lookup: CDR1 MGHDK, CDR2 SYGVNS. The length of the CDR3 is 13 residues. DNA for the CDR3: TGTGCCAGCAGTGAGGGGCAAAACCTTGAAGCTTTCTTT. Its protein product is CASSEGQNLEAFF.

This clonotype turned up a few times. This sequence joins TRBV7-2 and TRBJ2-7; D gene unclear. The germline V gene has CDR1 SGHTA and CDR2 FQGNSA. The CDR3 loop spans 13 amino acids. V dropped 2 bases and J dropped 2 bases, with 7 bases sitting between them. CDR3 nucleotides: TGTGCCAGCAGCTTAACGGCGGCCTACGAGCAGTACTTC. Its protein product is CASSLTAAYEQYF. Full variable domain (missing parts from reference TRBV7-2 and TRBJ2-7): GAGVSQSPSNKVTEKGKDVELRCDPISGHTALYWYRQSLGQGLEFLIYFQGNSAPDKSGLPSDRFSAERTGGSVSTLTIQRTQQEDSAVYLCASSLTAAYEQYFGPGTRLTVT.

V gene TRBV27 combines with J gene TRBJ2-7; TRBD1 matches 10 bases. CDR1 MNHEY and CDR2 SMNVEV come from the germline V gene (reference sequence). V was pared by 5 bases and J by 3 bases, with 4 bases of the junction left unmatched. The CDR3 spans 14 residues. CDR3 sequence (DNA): TGTGCCAGCAGTCCCGGGACAGGGGACTACGAGCAGTACTTC. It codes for CASSPGTGDYEQYF.

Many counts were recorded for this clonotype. This CDR3 is CATRNFADTQYF. CDR3 DNA sequence: TGTGCCACCAGAAATTTTGCAGATACGCAGTATTTT. The chain has TRBV15 and TRBJ2-3, with D uncertain. The CDR3 is made up of 12 amino acids. Looked up from germline, CDR1 is LNHNV and CDR2 is YYDKDF (reference sequence). V was clipped by 6 bases and J by 4 bases, with 8 bases between them.

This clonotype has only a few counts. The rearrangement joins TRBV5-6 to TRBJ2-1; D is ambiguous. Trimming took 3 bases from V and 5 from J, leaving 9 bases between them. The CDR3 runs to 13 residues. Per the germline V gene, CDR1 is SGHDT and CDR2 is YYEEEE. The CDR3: CASSSGLHNEQFF. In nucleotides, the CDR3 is TGTGCCAGCAGCTCTGGGTTACACAATGAGCAGTTCTTC.

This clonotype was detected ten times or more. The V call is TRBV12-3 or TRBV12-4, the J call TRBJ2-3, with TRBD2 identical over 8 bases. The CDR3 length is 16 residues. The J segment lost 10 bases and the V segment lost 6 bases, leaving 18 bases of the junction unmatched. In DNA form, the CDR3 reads TGTGCCAGCAGCAGAGGAGGGGGACTAGAACAGCAGCCGCAGTATTTT. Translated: CASSRGGGLEQQPQYF.

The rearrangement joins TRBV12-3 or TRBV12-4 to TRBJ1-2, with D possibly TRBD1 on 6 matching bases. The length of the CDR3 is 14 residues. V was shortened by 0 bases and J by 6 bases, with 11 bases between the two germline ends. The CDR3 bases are TGTGCCAGCAGTTTAGCTCGCAGGGGTGATGGCTACACCTTC. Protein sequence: CASSLARRGDGYTF.

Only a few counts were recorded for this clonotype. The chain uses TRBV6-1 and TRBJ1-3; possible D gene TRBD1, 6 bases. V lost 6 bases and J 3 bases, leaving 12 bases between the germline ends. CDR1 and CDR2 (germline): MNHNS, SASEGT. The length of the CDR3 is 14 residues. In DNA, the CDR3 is TGTGCCAGCAGGGAACAGGGAGGTGGAAACACCATATATTTT. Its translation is CASREQGGGNTIYF.

The CDR3 sequence is CATSKAGGEQYF. The CDR3 region has the DNA TGTGCCACCAGCAAGGCCGGGGGCGAGCAGTACTTC. V is TRBV15 and J is TRBJ2-7; TRBD2 is a possible D gene (6 bases). The CDR3 is 12 residues long. Per the germline V gene, CDR1 is LNHNV and CDR2 is YYDKDF (reference sequence). The V gene lost 4 bases and the J gene lost 6 bases, with 10 bases spanning the gap.

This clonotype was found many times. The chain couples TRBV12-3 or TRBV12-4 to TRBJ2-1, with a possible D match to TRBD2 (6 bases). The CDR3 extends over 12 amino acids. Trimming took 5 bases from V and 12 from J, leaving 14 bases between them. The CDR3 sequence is CASSGGTRGQFF. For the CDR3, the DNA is TGTGCCAGCAGTGGAGGGACTCGGGGGCAGTTCTTC.

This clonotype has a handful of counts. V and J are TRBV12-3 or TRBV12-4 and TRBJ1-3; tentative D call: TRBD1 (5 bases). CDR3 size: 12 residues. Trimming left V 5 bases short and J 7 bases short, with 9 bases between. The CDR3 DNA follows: TGTGCCAGCAGTGCAGGGAGGAACACCATATATTTT. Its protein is CASSAGRNTIYF.

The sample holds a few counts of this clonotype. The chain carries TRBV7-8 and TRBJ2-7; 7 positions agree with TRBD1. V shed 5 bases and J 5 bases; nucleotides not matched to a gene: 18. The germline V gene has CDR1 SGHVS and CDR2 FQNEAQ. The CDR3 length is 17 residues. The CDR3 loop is CASSLLNRDSRVNEQYF. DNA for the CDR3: TGTGCCAGCAGCCTACTAAACCGGGACAGCAGGGTAAACGAGCAGTACTTC.

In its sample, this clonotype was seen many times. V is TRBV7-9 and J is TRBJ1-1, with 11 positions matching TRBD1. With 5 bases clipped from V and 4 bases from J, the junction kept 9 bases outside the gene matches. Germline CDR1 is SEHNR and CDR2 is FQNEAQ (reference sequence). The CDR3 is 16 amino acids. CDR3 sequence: CASSRSSGTGGTEAFF. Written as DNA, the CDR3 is TGTGCCAGCAGCCGTAGTTCCGGGACAGGGGGCACTGAAGCTTTCTTT.

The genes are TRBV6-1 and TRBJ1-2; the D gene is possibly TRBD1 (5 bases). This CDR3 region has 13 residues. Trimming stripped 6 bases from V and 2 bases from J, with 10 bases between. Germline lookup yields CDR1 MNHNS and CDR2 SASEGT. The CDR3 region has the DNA TGTGCCAGCAGGAAGGGACTGAACTATGGCTACACCTTC. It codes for CASRKGLNYGYTF.

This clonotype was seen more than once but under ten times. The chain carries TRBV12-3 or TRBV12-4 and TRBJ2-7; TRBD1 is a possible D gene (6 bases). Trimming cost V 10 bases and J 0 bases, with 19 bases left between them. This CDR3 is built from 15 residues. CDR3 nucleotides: TGTGCCACTCGCTCGGGACACGGGTCCTCCTACGAGCAGTACTTC. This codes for CATRSGHGSSYEQYF.

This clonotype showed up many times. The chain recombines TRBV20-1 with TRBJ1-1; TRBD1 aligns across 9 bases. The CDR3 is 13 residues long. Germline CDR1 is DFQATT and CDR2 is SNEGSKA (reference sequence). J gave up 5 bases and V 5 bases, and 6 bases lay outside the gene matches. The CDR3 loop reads CSAYRGPGTEAFF. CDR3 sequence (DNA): TGCAGTGCTTACAGGGGGCCAGGGACTGAAGCTTTCTTT.

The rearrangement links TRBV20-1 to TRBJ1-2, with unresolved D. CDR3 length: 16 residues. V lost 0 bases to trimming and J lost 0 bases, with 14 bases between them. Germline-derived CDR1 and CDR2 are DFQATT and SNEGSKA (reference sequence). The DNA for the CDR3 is TGCAGTGCTAGAGATCATCGGGCAGGCTCTAACTATGGCTACACCTTC. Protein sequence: CSARDHRAGSNYGYTF.